The T cell receptor beta chain under discussion was sequenced for a study of OX40 agonist ivuxolimab in advanced cancers. Overall study context: Every patient in dose escalation had hepatocellular carcinoma, melanoma, renal cell or head and neck cancer.

Assay used: immunoSEQ multiplex PCR; TCRdb lists only in-frame clones, some missing. The top ten hold more than 25% of the sample, which has tens of thousands of clones, approximately 90% seen once. Study-wide points: In a subset of nonresponders, normalized T-cell clonal expansion was also low.

To note about this clone: Its cognate antigen is unknown.

This CDR3 region has 13 residues. V gave up 1 base and J gave up 5 bases, with 7 bases separating them. Germline CDR1 SGHDT, CDR2 YYEEEE. The starting material was CD4+ or CD8+ T cells sorted from blood, obtained in a trial of the OX40 agonist ivuxolimab. V usage is TRBV5-6 and J usage is TRBJ2-4; the D is unclear. The origin of this receptor is an adult with an advanced solid tumor such as melanoma, head and neck, liver or kidney cancer. As DNA, the CDR3 is TGTGCCAGCAGCTTGTCTGTGGAAAACATTCAGTACTTC. It codes for CASSLSVENIQYF.